A selection of T cell receptor beta chains follows, all from one sample in a study of regulatory T cells in long-lasting Graves disease. TCRdb re-called the multiplex PCR reads through MiXCR, storing one row per CDR3 protein. Of roughly 500,000 distinct CDR3 sequences listed, about 13% are singletons. Separately, the same data were catalogued under a study of T cells in Graves' hyperthyroidism and ophthalmopathy.

Here the sequenced sample was peripheral blood mononuclear cells (PBMCs), taken at new diagnosis, from a patient treated with antithyroid drugs. Receptor source: a man aged 30-40 years with Graves disease. The CDR3 runs from the conserved cysteine through the conserved F or W. Fields, in order: CDR3 protein, V gene, J gene, D gene. D genes are given only for firm matches.

CASSLLGGRTGELFF,TRBV7-3,TRBJ2-2,.
CAWRTQNTGELFF,TRBV30,TRBJ2-2,.
CASSLFTGQPAEAFF,TRBV27,TRBJ1-1,.
CASPDSGTGANVLTF,TRBV11-2,TRBJ2-6,.
CASSLSHPGGWPNQPQHF,TRBV7-9,TRBJ1-5,.
CASSASQVNEQFF,TRBV7-2,TRBJ2-1,.
CSARGTRVNEQFF,TRBV20-1,TRBJ2-1,.
CASSPDPGNTIYF,TRBV27,TRBJ1-3,.
CASSLGSGRDFHGYTF,TRBV7-9,TRBJ1-2,.
CASSPGLINTEAFF,TRBV11-2,TRBJ1-1,.
CASSLTGVAQETQYF,TRBV7-3,TRBJ2-5,TRBD1
CASSLAVVSGDTQYF,TRBV27,TRBJ2-3,.
CSALDLAGGQETQYF,TRBV20-1,TRBJ2-5,TRBD2
CASSPPGVTQYF,TRBV18,TRBJ2-3,.
CASSLGGRAEEEQFF,TRBV11-2,TRBJ2-1,TRBD2
CASSQGVAPYGYTF,TRBV14,TRBJ1-2,.
CASTLGGRSYNEQFF,TRBV19,TRBJ2-1,TRBD2
CASSFRGGAGSNYGHTF,TRBV12-3/TRBV12-4,TRBJ1-2,.
CASGGTTDNEQFF,TRBV2,TRBJ2-1,.
CASSPLNRQGVYGYTF,TRBV27,TRBJ1-2,TRBD1
CSHLAGGYNEQFF,TRBV20-1,TRBJ2-1,TRBD2
CASSEGASGRFEQYF,TRBV2,TRBJ2-7,TRBD2
CASSLARRLQETQYF,TRBV5-1,TRBJ2-5,.
CASSNEQGVIDTQYF,TRBV12-3/TRBV12-4,TRBJ2-3,TRBD1
CASVFGTETQYF,TRBV2,TRBJ2-5,.
CASSPYGTSGRALVQYF,TRBV7-9,TRBJ2-5,TRBD2
CASSPNTGDYGYTF,TRBV18,TRBJ1-2,TRBD1
CASGTLRGEKLFF,TRBV12-3/TRBV12-4,TRBJ1-4,.
CSARDRISNNEQFF,TRBV20-1,TRBJ2-1,.
CASSYLRSQPQHF,TRBV11-2,TRBJ1-5,.
CASSGGLAGAGLNNEQFF,TRBV28,TRBJ2-1,TRBD2
CASRFGGDNNEQFF,TRBV5-1,TRBJ2-1,TRBD2
CASSPPGVRTNNEQFF,TRBV11-2,TRBJ2-1,.
CASSQPGGGDGQETQYF,TRBV12-3/TRBV12-4,TRBJ2-5,TRBD1
CASSLIGTSGIDEQFF,TRBV5-6,TRBJ2-1,TRBD2
CASSVRSGQGAGKTQYF,TRBV9,TRBJ2-5,TRBD1
CASSSPGQGVQQYF,TRBV7-3,TRBJ2-3,TRBD1
CSASANLQGTDSPLHF,TRBV20-1,TRBJ1-6,TRBD1
CASSINRGMNTEAFF,TRBV11-2,TRBJ1-1,TRBD1
CASSQDLRASTDTQYF,TRBV3-1,TRBJ2-3,.
CSVAAGAQETQYF,TRBV29-1,TRBJ2-5,TRBD2
CASSRLAGKDTQYF,TRBV6-1,TRBJ2-3,TRBD2